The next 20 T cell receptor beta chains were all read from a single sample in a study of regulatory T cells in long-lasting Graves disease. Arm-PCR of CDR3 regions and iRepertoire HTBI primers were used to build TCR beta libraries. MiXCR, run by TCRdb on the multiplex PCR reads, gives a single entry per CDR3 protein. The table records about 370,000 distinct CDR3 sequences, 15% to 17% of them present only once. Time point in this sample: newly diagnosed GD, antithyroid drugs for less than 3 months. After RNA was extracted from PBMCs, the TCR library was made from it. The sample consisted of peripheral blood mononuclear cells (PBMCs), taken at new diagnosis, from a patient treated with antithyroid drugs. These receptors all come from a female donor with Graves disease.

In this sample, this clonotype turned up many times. Here the CDR3 DNA reads TGTGCCAGTTCCCCGGGGACAGAAGACTACGAGCAGTACTTC. It specifies CASSPGTEDYEQYF. The V and J genes are TRBV10-3 and TRBJ2-7, with 7 bases identical to TRBD1. CDR3 size: 14 residues. V was pared by 10 bases and J by 3 bases, with 12 bases of the junction left unmatched. Germline lookup yields CDR1 ENHRY and CDR2 SYGVKD.

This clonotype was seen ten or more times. For the CDR3, the DNA is TGTGCCAGCAGCCCGGGACAATATACGCAGTATTTT. It yields the protein CASSPGQYTQYF. The chain couples TRBV7-9 to TRBJ2-3; possible D gene TRBD1, 6 bases. Trimming left V 5 bases short and J 7 bases short, with 10 bases between. Germline-derived CDR1 and CDR2 are SEHNR and FQNEAQ (reference sequence). The CDR3 totals 12 residues.

The CDR3 DNA reads as TGTGCCAGCAGCTTGGGCAGCAACTACGAGCAGTACTTC. It specifies CASSLGSNYEQYF. This chain connects TRBV7-3 to TRBJ2-7, with unresolved D. CDR3 length equals 13 residues. From germline, CDR1 is SGHTA and CDR2 FQGTGA. Trimming shortened V by 3 bases and J by 3 bases, and 9 bases separated the two germline ends.

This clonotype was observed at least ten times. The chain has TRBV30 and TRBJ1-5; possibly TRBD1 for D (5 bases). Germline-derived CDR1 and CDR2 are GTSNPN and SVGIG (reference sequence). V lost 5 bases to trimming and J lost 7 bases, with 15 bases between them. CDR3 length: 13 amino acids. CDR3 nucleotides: TGTGCCTGGGGACCTCAGGGAGGGCAGCCCCAGCATTTT. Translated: CAWGPQGGQPQHF.

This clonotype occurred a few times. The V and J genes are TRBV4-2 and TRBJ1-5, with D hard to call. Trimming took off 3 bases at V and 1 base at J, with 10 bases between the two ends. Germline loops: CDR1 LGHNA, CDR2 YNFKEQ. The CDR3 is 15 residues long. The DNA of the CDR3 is TGTGCCAGCAGCCAGGGCACAAACAGCAATCAGCCCCAGCATTTT. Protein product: CASSQGTNSNQPQHF.

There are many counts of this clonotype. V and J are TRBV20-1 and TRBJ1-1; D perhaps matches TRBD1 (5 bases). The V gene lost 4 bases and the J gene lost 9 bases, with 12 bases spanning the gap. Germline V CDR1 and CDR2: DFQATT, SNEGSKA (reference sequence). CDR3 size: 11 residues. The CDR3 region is CSAKKPGQAFF. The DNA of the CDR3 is TGCAGTGCTAAAAAACCGGGGCAAGCTTTCTTT.

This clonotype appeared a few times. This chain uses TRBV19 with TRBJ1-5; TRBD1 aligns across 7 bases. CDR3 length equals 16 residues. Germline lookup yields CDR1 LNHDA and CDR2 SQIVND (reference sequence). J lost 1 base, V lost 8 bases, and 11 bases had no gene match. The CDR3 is CASGGATGRSNQPQHF. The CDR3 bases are TGTGCCAGTGGGGGGGCGACAGGGAGGAGCAATCAGCCCCAGCATTTT.

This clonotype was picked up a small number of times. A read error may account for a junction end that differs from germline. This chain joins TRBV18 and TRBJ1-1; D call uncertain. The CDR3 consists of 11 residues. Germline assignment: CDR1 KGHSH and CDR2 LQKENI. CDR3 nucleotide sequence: TGTGCCAGCTCAGGGTATGCTGAAGCTTCCTTT. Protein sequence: CASSGYAEASF.

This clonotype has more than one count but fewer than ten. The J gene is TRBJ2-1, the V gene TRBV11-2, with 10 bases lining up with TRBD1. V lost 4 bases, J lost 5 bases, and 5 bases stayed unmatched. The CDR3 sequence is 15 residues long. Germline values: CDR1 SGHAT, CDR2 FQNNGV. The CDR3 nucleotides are TGTGCCAGCAGCTCCCCCGGGACAGGGGACAATGAGCAGTTCTTC. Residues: CASSSPGTGDNEQFF.

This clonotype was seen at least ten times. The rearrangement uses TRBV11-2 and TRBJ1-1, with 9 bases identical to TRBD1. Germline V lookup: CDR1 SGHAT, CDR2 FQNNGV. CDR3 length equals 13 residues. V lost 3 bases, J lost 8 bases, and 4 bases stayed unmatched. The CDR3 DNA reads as TGTGCCAGCAGCTTTGTGGACAGGGGAGAAGCTTTCTTT. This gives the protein CASSFVDRGEAFF.

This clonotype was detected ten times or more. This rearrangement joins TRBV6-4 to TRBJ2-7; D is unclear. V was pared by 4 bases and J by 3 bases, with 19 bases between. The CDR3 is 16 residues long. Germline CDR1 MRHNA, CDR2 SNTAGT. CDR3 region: CASSGSLPLPVYEQYF. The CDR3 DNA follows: TGTGCCAGCAGTGGGTCCTTACCCCTCCCGGTCTACGAGCAGTACTTC.

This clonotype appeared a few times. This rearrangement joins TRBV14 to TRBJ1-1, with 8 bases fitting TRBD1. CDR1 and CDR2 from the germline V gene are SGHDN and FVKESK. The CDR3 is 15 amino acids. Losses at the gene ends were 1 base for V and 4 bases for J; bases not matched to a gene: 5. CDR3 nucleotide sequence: TGTGCCAGCAGCCAAGCCATCGACAGGGGCACTGAAGCTTTCTTT. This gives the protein CASSQAIDRGTEAFF.

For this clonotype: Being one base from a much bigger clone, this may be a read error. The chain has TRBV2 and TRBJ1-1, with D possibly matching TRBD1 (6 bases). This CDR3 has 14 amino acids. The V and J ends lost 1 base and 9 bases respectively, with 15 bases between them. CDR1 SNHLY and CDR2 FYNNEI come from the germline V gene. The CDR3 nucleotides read TGTGCCAGCAGTGAAGAATCAGGGGTGGGGAAAGCTTTCTTT. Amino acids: CASSEESGVGKAFF. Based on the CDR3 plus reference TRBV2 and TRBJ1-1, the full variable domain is EPEVTQTPSHQVTQMGQEVILRCVPISNHLYFYWYRQILGQKVEFLVSFYNNEISEKSEIFDDQFSVERPDGSNFTLKIRSTKLEDSAMYFCASSEESGVGKAFFGQGTRLTVV.

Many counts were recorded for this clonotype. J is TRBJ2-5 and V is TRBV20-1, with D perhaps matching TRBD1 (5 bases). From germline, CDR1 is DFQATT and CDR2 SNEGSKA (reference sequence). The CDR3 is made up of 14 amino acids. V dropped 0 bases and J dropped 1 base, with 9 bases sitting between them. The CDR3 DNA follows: TGCAGTGCTAGAGATAGGGGCTCCCAAGAGACCCAGTACTTC. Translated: CSARDRGSQETQYF.

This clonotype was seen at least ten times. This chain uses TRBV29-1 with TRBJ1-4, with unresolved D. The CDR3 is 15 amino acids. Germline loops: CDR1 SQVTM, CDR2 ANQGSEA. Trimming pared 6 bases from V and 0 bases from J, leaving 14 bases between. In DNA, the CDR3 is TGCAGCGTAGCATCAAGATACCCAACTAATGAAAAACTGTTTTTT. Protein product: CSVASRYPTNEKLFF.

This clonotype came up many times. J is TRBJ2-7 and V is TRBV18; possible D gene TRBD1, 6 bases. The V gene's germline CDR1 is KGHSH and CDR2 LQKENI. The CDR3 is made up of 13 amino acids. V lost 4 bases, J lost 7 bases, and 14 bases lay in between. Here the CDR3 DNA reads TGTGCCAGCTCACACAGGGATTTCGGAGAGCAGTACTTC. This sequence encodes CASSHRDFGEQYF.

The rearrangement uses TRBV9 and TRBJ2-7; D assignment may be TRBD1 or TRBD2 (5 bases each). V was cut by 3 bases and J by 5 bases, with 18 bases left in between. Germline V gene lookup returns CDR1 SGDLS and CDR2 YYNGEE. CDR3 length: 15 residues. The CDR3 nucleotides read TGTGCCAGCAGCGCGGGACGCTCGGACGGTCACGAGCAGTACTTC. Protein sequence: CASSAGRSDGHEQYF.

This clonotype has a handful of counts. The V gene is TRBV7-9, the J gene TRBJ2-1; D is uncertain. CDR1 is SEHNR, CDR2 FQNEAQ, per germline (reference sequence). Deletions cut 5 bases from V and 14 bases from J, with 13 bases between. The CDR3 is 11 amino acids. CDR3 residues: CASSTRLEKFF. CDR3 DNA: TGTGCCAGCAGCACACGACTGGAGAAGTTCTTC.

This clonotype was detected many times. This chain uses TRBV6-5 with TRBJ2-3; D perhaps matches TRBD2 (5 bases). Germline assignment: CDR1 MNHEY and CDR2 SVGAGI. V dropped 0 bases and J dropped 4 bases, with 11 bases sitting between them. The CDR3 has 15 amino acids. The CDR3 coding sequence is TGTGCCAGCAGTTACTCGAGGGTTCTGTCAGATACGCAGTATTTT. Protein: CASSYSRVLSDTQYF.

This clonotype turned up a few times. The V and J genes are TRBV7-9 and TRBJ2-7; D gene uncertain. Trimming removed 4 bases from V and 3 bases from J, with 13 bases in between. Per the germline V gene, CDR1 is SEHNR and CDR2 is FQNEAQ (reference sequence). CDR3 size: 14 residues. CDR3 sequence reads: CASSSGRNLYEQYF. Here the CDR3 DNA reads TGTGCCAGCAGCTCAGGACGAAACCTCTACGAGCAGTACTTC.